This TCR beta chain stems from a study of T cells in Graves' hyperthyroidism and ophthalmopathy. Whole-study results and caveats: Also found in blood were most expanded thyroid clonotypes above 0.001.

CDR3 length equals 15 residues. In germline, CDR1 is DFQATT, CDR2 SNEGSKA (reference sequence). V was shortened by 3 bases and J by 2 bases, with 16 bases between the two germline ends. The investigators amplified TCR beta CDR3 regions from RNA transcripts. First-round RT-PCR targeting the TCR CDR3 was performed with the HTBI primer set. TCRdb independently ran MiXCR on the multiplex PCR reads; one entry per CDR3 protein. The top ten clones hold 8.2% of a sample with some 510,000 distinct CDR3 sequences, 35% to 55% of them seen once. This clonotype was counted only a few times. Its antigen is currently unknown. Among the patients, aged 18 to 65, hyperthyroidism was newly diagnosed and had lasted under 2 months. It was uncontrolled infection, other autoimmune disease, pregnancy or lactation that excluded patients.

The clonotype was recovered from a woman aged 18-29 years with Graves' hyperthyroidism. Sequencing used peripheral blood or thyroid tissue (not recorded which). This rearrangement joins TRBV20-1 to TRBJ1-2, with D maybe TRBD1 (6 bases). The CDR3 DNA reads as TGCAGTGCTAGCGTATTCGGGGGGCCCAACTATGGCTACACCTTC. Protein: CSASVFGGPNYGYTF.